This record covers a single T cell receptor beta chain. Germline CDR1 SNHLY, CDR2 FYNNEI. This CDR3 is built from 13 residues. TCRdb re-called the 5' RACE reads; one entry per CDR3 protein, DNA not given. The sample includes about 430,000 distinct CDR3 sequences. The record originates from a study of T cells expressing NK-cell markers. Input material: blood T cells: a sorted CD56 or NKG2C T cell subset, CD4+ or CD8+ T cells, or bulk PBMC T cells (not recorded which). The rearrangement links TRBV2 to TRBJ2-7; TCRdb returns TRBD1, unconfirmable since there is no DNA. This TCR came from a woman aged 50 to 60 in good health. CDR3 residues: CASQGVGSYEQYF.